Listed here are 2 T cell receptor beta chains from one sample, sequenced in a study of blood T cells in healthy people across ages (dated by TCRdb to the mid-2010s). Libraries came from 5' RACE. Instrument used: Illumina HiSeq 2500. The second PCR ran for roughly 6 to 11 cycles and used a J-beta primer mix along with a sample-barcoded 5' primer. TCRdb trimmed public reads at Q25 via fastp, called clones via MiXCR and kept in-frame beta chains. For every CDR3 protein sequence, its rows merge into one entry that carries the most common genes and DNA. For this sample the table gives roughly 680,000 distinct CDR3 sequences, of which about 50% were detected only once. The top ten hold roughly 13% of the sample. Sequenced material: blood. The receptors here all came from a woman older than 75 in good health.

This clonotype occurred many times. The rearrangement joins TRBV28 to TRBJ1-4, with a weak D call TRBD1 (6 bases). The V and J ends lost 8 bases and 4 bases respectively, with 14 bases between them. The CDR3 covers 14 residues. The germline V gene has CDR1 MDHEN and CDR2 SYDVKM. CDR3 nucleotides: TGTGCCAGCGACACGGGGGGCAGTAATGAAAAACTGTTTTTT. This gives the protein CASDTGGSNEKLFF.

This clonotype was seen many times. The chain joins TRBV3-1 to TRBJ2-1; the D is unclear. V was shortened by 1 base and J by 9 bases, with 4 bases between the two germline ends. The V gene's germline CDR1 is LGHDT and CDR2 YNNKEL (reference sequence). The CDR3 has 11 residues. The CDR3, as DNA: TGTGCCAGCAGCCAAGTTCTTGAGCAGTTCTTC. Amino acid sequence: CASSQVLEQFF.